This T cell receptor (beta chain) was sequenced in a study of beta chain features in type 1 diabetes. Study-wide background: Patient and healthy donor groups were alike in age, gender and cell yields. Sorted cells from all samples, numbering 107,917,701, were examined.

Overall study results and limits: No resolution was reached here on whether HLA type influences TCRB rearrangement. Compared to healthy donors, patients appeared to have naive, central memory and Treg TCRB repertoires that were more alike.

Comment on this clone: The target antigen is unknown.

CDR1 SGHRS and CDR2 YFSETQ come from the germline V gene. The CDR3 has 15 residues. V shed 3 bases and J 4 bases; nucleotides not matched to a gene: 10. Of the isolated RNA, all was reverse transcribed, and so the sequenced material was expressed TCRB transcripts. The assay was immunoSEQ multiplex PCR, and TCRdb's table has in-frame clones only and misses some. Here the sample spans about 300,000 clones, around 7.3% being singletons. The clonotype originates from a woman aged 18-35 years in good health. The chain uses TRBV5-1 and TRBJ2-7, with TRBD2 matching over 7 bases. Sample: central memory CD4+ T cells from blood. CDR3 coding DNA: TGCGCCAGCAGCTCAAACCGACTAGCTGGATACGAGCAGTACTTC. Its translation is CASSSNRLAGYEQYF. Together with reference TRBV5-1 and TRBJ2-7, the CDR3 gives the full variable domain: KAGVTQTPRYLIKTRGQQVTLSCSPISGHRSVSWYQQTPGQGLQFLFEYFSETQRNKGNFPGRFSGRQFSNSRSEMNVSTLELGDSALYLCASSSNRLAGYEQYFGPGTRLTVT.